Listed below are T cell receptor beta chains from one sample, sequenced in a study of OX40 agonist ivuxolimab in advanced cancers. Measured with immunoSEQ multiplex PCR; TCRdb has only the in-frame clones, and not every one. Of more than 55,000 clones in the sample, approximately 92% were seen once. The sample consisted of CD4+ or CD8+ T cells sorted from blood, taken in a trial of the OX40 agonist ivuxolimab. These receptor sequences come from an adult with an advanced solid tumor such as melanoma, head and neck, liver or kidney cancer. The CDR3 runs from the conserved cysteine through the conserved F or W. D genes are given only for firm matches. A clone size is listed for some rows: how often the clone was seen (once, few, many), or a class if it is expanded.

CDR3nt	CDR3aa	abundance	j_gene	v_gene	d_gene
TGCAGCGCTGCAGGGGGAGAGAACACTGAAGCTTTCTTT	CSAAGGENTEAFF	few	TRBJ1-1	TRBV29-1	TRBD1
TGTGCCAGTACCCCATTATTTGGAGACGCCTACAATGAGCAGTTCTTC	CASTPLFGDAYNEQFF	-	TRBJ2-1	TRBV28	-
TGTGCCAGCAGCCGGGGACTAGCGGGGCACAATGAGCAGTTCTTC	CASSRGLAGHNEQFF	-	TRBJ2-1	TRBV7-3	TRBD2
TGTGCCAGCAGTTACGCGGGATTCCAGCCCCAGCATTTT	CASSYAGFQPQHF	-	TRBJ1-5	TRBV6-5	-
TGTGCCATCCACATACACGCCCCGGGGAATGAGCAGTTCTTC	CAIHIHAPGNEQFF	few	TRBJ2-1	TRBV7-9	-
TGTGCCAGCAGTTTATCTCCACCGACGGGGCAGCCCCAGCATTTT	CASSLSPPTGQPQHF	-	TRBJ1-5	TRBV27	-
TGTGCCAGCAGCGAGGACAGGGGGCTGTACAATGAGCAGTTCTTC	CASSEDRGLYNEQFF	-	TRBJ2-1	TRBV14	TRBD1
TGTGCCAGCAGCCCCCGGGACAACTTGAACACTGAAGCTTTCTTT	CASSPRDNLNTEAFF	-	TRBJ1-1	TRBV7-6	-
TGTGCCAGCAGTTACACAGGAGAAGAGACCCAGTACTTC	CASSYTGEETQYF	once	TRBJ2-5	TRBV6-6	-
TGTGCCAGCAGCTTAATGAGGGGGCGTAGCACTGAAGCTTTCTTT	CASSLMRGRSTEAFF	-	TRBJ1-1	TRBV7-8	TRBD1
TGCGCCAGCATGGCGGGAGTTTCCTACAATGAGCAGTTCTTC	CASMAGVSYNEQFF	-	TRBJ2-1	TRBV5-1	TRBD2
TGTGCCAGCAGCACAGAACCAGATACGCAGTATTTT	CASSTEPDTQYF	-	TRBJ2-3	TRBV7-9	-
TGTGCCAGTAGTATGGGACAGGGGGCCGAGCAGTACTTC	CASSMGQGAEQYF	-	TRBJ2-7	TRBV19	TRBD1
TGCGCCAGCAGCTTGTGGCAGCCAAACTATGGCTACACCTTC	CASSLWQPNYGYTF	-	TRBJ1-2	TRBV5-1	-
TGTGCCAGCAGCTTTGGGGCAGGGTCGCGTCAGCCCCAGCATTTT	CASSFGAGSRQPQHF	-	TRBJ1-5	TRBV5-5	-
TGTGCCAGCAGCTTGGGCCAGGGGGTCTTCTATGGCTACACCTTC	CASSLGQGVFYGYTF	-	TRBJ1-2	TRBV5-6	TRBD1
TGCGCAAGCACCGGGACTAGCCGCACCGGGGAGCTGTTTTTT	CASTGTSRTGELFF	-	TRBJ2-2	TRBV5-1	TRBD2
TGCGCCAGCAGCTTGAGTCAGGGCTCCTACAATGAGCAGTTCTTC	CASSLSQGSYNEQFF	-	TRBJ2-1	TRBV5-1	-
TGTGCCAGCACAGGGGGTTCCTACGAGCAGTACTTC	CASTGGSYEQYF	-	TRBJ2-7	TRBV27	TRBD1
TGTGCCAGCAGGCTGTTAACTAGCGGCTACAATGAGCAGTTCTTC	CASRLLTSGYNEQFF	-	TRBJ2-1	TRBV7-9	TRBD2
TGTGCCAGCAGCTCGTCCCCAGATACGCAGTATTTT	CASSSSPDTQYF	once	TRBJ2-3	TRBV5-6	-
TGTGCCAGTAGTACCAACCCCCGGGACAGGGGAGGAAGCTACGAGCAGTACTTC	CASSTNPRDRGGSYEQYF	-	TRBJ2-7	TRBV19	TRBD1
TGTGCCAGAAGAACCGGGACACACAAATTTGGGATAGAGACCCAGTACTTC	CARRTGTHKFGIETQYF	-	TRBJ2-5	TRBV19	-
TGTGCCAGCAGCTTAGACAAGAGCACAGATACGCAGTATTTT	CASSLDKSTDTQYF	-	TRBJ2-3	TRBV7-6	-
TGCGCCAGCAGCCAAGATCTAGAGGCAGGGGGCTATGAAAAACTGTTTTTT	CASSQDLEAGGYEKLFF	-	TRBJ1-4	TRBV4-1	TRBD1
TGTGCCAGCAGTCACACTAGCGCTGGTATCTACGAGCAGTACTTC	CASSHTSAGIYEQYF	-	TRBJ2-7	TRBV27	TRBD2
TGCGCCAGCAGCACCTGGACAGGGGTTGACACTGAAGCTTTCTTT	CASSTWTGVDTEAFF	-	TRBJ1-1	TRBV5-1	TRBD1
TGCGCCAGCAGCTTAGGGACAGGGGATTCAACTGAAGCTTTCTTT	CASSLGTGDSTEAFF	-	TRBJ1-1	TRBV5-1	TRBD1
TGTGCCAACTCCCCGACAGGGAACACCGTTGAGCTGTTTTTT	CANSPTGNTVELFF	-	TRBJ2-2	TRBV7-9	TRBD1
TGTGCCAGCACCGGGGGCGGGCTCGAGCAGTACTTC	CASTGGGLEQYF	-	TRBJ2-7	TRBV21-1	-
TGTGCCAGTGCCAAGGCTGAGGGAGAAGGAAACATTCAGTACTTC	CASAKAEGEGNIQYF	-	TRBJ2-4	TRBV19	-
TGTGCCAGCAGCCCCAGCTCCTACGAGCAGTACTTC	CASSPSSYEQYF	-	TRBJ2-7	TRBV7-2	-
TGTGCCAGCAGCCTGGGACAGGGGGCCGGGGAGCTGTTTTTT	CASSLGQGAGELFF	once	TRBJ2-2	TRBV7-9	TRBD1
TGCGCCAGCAGCTTAGGCGGGAGGGCCGGGTTCGATGAGCAGTTCTTC	CASSLGGRAGFDEQFF	-	TRBJ2-1	TRBV5-1	TRBD2
TGTGCCAGTAGATGGGAACACGTGAACACCGGGGAGCTGTTTTTT	CASRWEHVNTGELFF	-	TRBJ2-2	TRBV19	-
TGTGCCAGCAGGCGGGAGATTTCGTATGCAACTAATGAAAAACTGTTTTTT	CASRREISYATNEKLFF	-	TRBJ1-4	TRBV2	-
TGTGCCAGCAGTCAGGACCCTTACGAGCAGTACTTC	CASSQDPYEQYF	-	TRBJ2-7	TRBV25-1	-
TGTGCCAGCAGCGGGGTCTTCGTTTCTAATGAGCAGTTCTTC	CASSGVFVSNEQFF	-	TRBJ2-1	TRBV7-2	-
TGTGCCAGCAGCACTCTAACTAGCGGGCCTAGCACAGATACGCAGTATTTT	CASSTLTSGPSTDTQYF	once	TRBJ2-3	TRBV7-8	TRBD2
TGTGCCAGCAGCTTGGGGCTAACTAGCGGCCTAGCCCCCGAGACCCAGTACTTC	CASSLGLTSGLAPETQYF	-	TRBJ2-5	TRBV5-4	TRBD2
TGCGCCAGCAGCTTGGGGGCTAGCGGGTTCCCAGATACGCAGTATTTT	CASSLGASGFPDTQYF	-	TRBJ2-3	TRBV5-1	TRBD2
TGTGCCAGCAGCGTAGGGTCAGCGGGGGGTTACGAGCAGTACTTC	CASSVGSAGGYEQYF	-	TRBJ2-7	TRBV9	TRBD2
TGTGCCAGCAGTTTAAACAGGGCGTATGGCTACACCTTC	CASSLNRAYGYTF	-	TRBJ1-2	TRBV27	-
TGTGCCAGCAGTTCGGGACAGGGGATTGAAGCTTTCTTT	CASSSGQGIEAFF	-	TRBJ1-1	TRBV27	TRBD1
TGTGCCACCAGCAGAGACGGCACAGATACGCAGTATTTT	CATSRDGTDTQYF	-	TRBJ2-3	TRBV15	-
TGTGCCAGCAGCTTAGGGCCTAGCGGGGGCACAGATACGCAGTATTTT	CASSLGPSGGTDTQYF	-	TRBJ2-3	TRBV7-9	TRBD2
TGCGCCAGCAGCCAAGTAGGCACTAACACAGATACGCAGTATTTT	CASSQVGTNTDTQYF	-	TRBJ2-3	TRBV4-3	-